Presented here are 19 T cell receptor beta chains from one specimen sequenced in a study of Ad26.COV2.S vaccination and SARS-CoV-2 variants. The data were produced by immunoSEQ multiplex PCR, yet TCRdb's version contains in-frame clones alone and is incomplete. The table has approximately 340,000 clones, about 91% seen once. The sequenced sample was peripheral blood, obtained after recovery from COVID-19. The receptor source for this set is a human donor who had recovered from COVID-19.

The chain recombines TRBV5-6 with TRBJ1-2; TRBD1 might be the D (6 bases). Germline loops: CDR1 SGHDT, CDR2 YYEEEE. This CDR3 region has 13 residues. V lost 4 bases and J lost 3, with 10 bases in between. CDR3 sequence (DNA): TGTGCCAGCAGCCCCACAGGGTACTATGGCTACACCTTC. It is translated as CASSPTGYYGYTF. The full variable domain, in which reference TRBV5-6 and TRBJ1-2 provide the parts outside the CDR3, is DAGVTQSPTHLIKTRGQQVTLRCSPKSGHDTVSWYQQALGQGPQFIFQYYEEEERQRGNFPDRFSGHQFPNYSSELNVNALLLGDSALYLCASSPTGYYGYTFGSGTRLTVV.

The chain carries TRBV6-2 or TRBV6-3 and TRBJ1-6; D gene uncertain. V dropped 2 bases and J dropped 7 bases, with 3 bases sitting between them. This CDR3 is built from 12 residues. Looked up from germline, CDR1 is MNHEY and CDR2 is SVGEGT. The DNA for the CDR3 is TGTGCCAGCAGTTACGGGAATTCACCCCTCCACTTT. Its protein is CASSYGNSPLHF.

This clone has just a few counts. The V gene is TRBV6-4, the J gene TRBJ2-3; D unclear. CDR1 is MRHNA and CDR2 is SNTAGT in the germline V gene. V was clipped by 6 bases and J by 5 bases, with 12 bases between them. The CDR3 length is 13 residues. CDR3 protein: CASSSREEDTQYF. The CDR3 region has the DNA TGTGCCAGCAGCTCTCGTGAGGAAGATACGCAGTATTTT.

The V call is TRBV7-9, the J call TRBJ2-5, with 9 nucleotides matching TRBD2. This CDR3 comprises 15 residues. V was pared by 4 bases and J by 5 bases, with 8 bases of the junction left unmatched. CDR1 is SEHNR and CDR2 is FQNEAQ in the germline V gene (reference sequence). The CDR3 sequence: CASSSPAGGKETQYF. The DNA for the CDR3 is TGTGCCAGCAGCTCCCCCGCGGGGGGGAAGGAGACCCAGTACTTC.

J is TRBJ2-7 and V is TRBV6-1; D is perhaps TRBD1 or TRBD2 (5 bases each). This CDR3 comprises 14 residues. Germline CDR1 MNHNS, CDR2 SASEGT. V dropped 2 bases and J dropped 4 bases, with 12 bases sitting between them. CDR3 sequence reads: CASSEPGRLYEQYF. CDR3 bases: TGTGCCAGCAGTGAACCGGGACGATTATACGAGCAGTACTTC.

The chain has TRBV5-6 and TRBJ1-1; perhaps TRBD1 as D (5 bases). The CDR3 sequence is 13 residues long. Looked up from germline, CDR1 is SGHDT and CDR2 is YYEEEE. The V gene lost 0 bases and the J gene lost 5 bases, with 8 bases spanning the gap. The CDR3 DNA reads as TGTGCCAGCAGCTTGGGGGGACGTACTGAAGCTTTCTTT. Its protein is CASSLGGRTEAFF.

V is TRBV20-1 and J is TRBJ1-5; D is uncertain. This CDR3 comprises 14 residues. Per germline, CDR1 DFQATT and CDR2 SNEGSKA (reference sequence). V was shortened by 3 bases and J by 0 bases, with 9 bases between the two germline ends. CDR3 loop: CSASGGSSNQPQHF. In nucleotides, the CDR3 is TGCAGTGCTAGTGGCGGGAGTAGCAATCAGCCCCAGCATTTT.

This chain uses TRBV19 with TRBJ1-5; 7 bases map to TRBD1. The CDR3 consists of 15 residues. Germline CDR1 is LNHDA and CDR2 is SQIVND (reference sequence). Unmatched junction bases numbered 8, after V lost 6 bases and J lost 3 bases. CDR3 sequence: CASRPDRAHNQPQHF. In nucleotides, the CDR3 is TGTGCCAGTAGACCCGACAGGGCTCACAATCAGCCCCAGCATTTT.

The CDR3 sequence is CASSIDRTSGGAFQETQYF. The CDR3 DNA sequence: TGTGCCAGTAGTATAGACCGGACTAGCGGGGGGGCATTTCAAGAGACCCAGTACTTC. This chain joins TRBV19 and TRBJ2-5; 15 positions agree with TRBD2. CDR1 and CDR2 from the germline V gene are LNHDA and SQIVND (reference sequence). J was trimmed by 2 bases and V by 0 bases; bases with no gene match: 7. The CDR3 totals 19 residues.

V usage is TRBV7-2 and J usage is TRBJ2-1; weak D call: TRBD1 (7 bases). Trimming shortened V by 5 bases and J by 9 bases, and 29 bases separated the two germline ends. Looked up from germline, CDR1 is SGHTA and CDR2 is FQGNSA. This CDR3 contains 18 residues. The DNA for the CDR3 is TGTGCCAGCAGCCGCGCGGGGTTTGGACAGGTATCGAAGGGTGAGCAGTTCTTC. This codes for CASSRAGFGQVSKGEQFF. The full variable domain, its missing parts supplied by reference TRBV7-2 and TRBJ2-1, is GAGVSQSPSNKVTEKGKDVELRCDPISGHTALYWYRQSLGQGLEFLIYFQGNSAPDKSGLPSDRFSAERTGGSVSTLTIQRTQQEDSAVYLCASSRAGFGQVSKGEQFFGPGTRLTVL.

The CDR3 loop is CASTQGRASGNTIYF. The CDR3 nucleotides read TGTGCCAGCACTCAGGGCAGGGCCTCTGGAAACACCATATATTTT. V and J are TRBV6-5 and TRBJ1-3, with a weak D call TRBD1 (5 bases). V shed 7 bases and J shed 0 bases, with 13 bases lying between them. CDR1 MNHEY and CDR2 SVGAGI come from the germline V gene. The CDR3 length is 15 residues.

The rearrangement uses TRBV18 and TRBJ2-5, with 7 nucleotides matching TRBD1. Germline CDR1 is KGHSH and CDR2 is LQKENI. The length of the CDR3 is 13 residues. V was clipped by 1 base and J by 5 bases; unmatched bases: 1. Here the CDR3 reads CASSPLRGETQYF. CDR3 DNA sequence: TGTGCCAGCTCACCACTCAGGGGGGAGACCCAGTACTTC.

V and J are TRBV18 and TRBJ2-1; D not certain. CDR1 and CDR2 from the germline V gene are KGHSH and LQKENI. CDR3 length: 15 amino acids. V was shortened by 2 bases and J by 6 bases, with 14 bases between the two germline ends. CDR3 DNA: TGTGCCAGCTCACCAACTGGACGGTTCGTCAATGAGCAGTTCTTC. Amino acids: CASSPTGRFVNEQFF.

V and J are TRBV11-2 and TRBJ1-1; D ambiguous. CDR3 length equals 13 residues. V was pared by 5 bases and J by 2 bases, with 9 bases between. Germline V gene lookup returns CDR1 SGHAT and CDR2 FQNNGV. In nucleotides, the CDR3 is TGTGCCAGCAGCCCTGGGCACAACACTGAAGCTTTCTTT. Encoded protein: CASSPGHNTEAFF.

This clone has more than one count but fewer than ten. This rearrangement joins TRBV5-4 to TRBJ2-7; 10 nucleotides line up with TRBD2. The germline V gene encodes CDR1 SGHNT and CDR2 YYREEE (reference sequence). The CDR3 sequence is 15 residues long. V lost 4 bases and J lost 3; bases outside the gene matches: 7. The CDR3 here is CASSRAGGPDYEQYF. The CDR3 nucleotides are TGTGCCAGCAGCAGAGCGGGGGGGCCTGACTACGAGCAGTACTTC.

The chain carries TRBV9 and TRBJ1-5, with D perhaps matching TRBD1 (5 bases). This CDR3 region has 15 residues. V was clipped by 3 bases and J by 3 bases, with 13 bases between them. The germline gives CDR1 SGDLS, CDR2 YYNGEE. The CDR3 region is CASSEEGRFNQPQHF. CDR3 coding DNA: TGTGCCAGCAGCGAGGAGGGACGGTTCAATCAGCCCCAGCATTTT.

In its sample, this clone was seen once. The chain is built from TRBV6-5 and TRBJ2-5; D is tentatively TRBD1 or TRBD2 (7 bases each). Germline V CDR1 and CDR2: MNHEY, SVGAGI. CDR3 length: 14 residues. V dropped 6 bases and J dropped 7 bases, with 18 bases sitting between them. The CDR3 DNA follows: TGTGCCAGCAGCAGCTCAGGGGGGGAAGGGACCCAGTACTTC. It is translated as CASSSSGGEGTQYF.

The chain combines TRBV10-2 with TRBJ1-4, with D possibly matching TRBD1 (5 bases). Germline loops: CDR1 WSHSY, CDR2 SAAADI. This CDR3 is built from 15 residues. Trimming stripped 7 bases from V and 8 bases from J, with 20 bases between. CDR3 bases: TGCGCCAGCACTCCGCGGGGGGGGATAAGAGAAAAACTGTTTTTT. It codes for CASTPRGGIREKLFF.

Comment on this clone: The sample contains more than one DNA sequence encoding this CDR3. The J gene is TRBJ2-1, the V gene TRBV7-9, with a tentative D call TRBD2 (7 bases). Germline loops: CDR1 SEHNR, CDR2 FQNEAQ (reference sequence). Trimming left V 0 bases short and J 7 bases short, with 13 bases between. The CDR3 sequence is 15 residues long. The CDR3 protein is CASSLAGGPGNEQFF. The CDR3 DNA is TGTGCCAGCAGCTTAGCGGGGGGGCCTGGAAATGAGCAGTTCTTC.